This T cell receptor beta chain was obtained from a study of cytomegalovirus exposure and HLA in healthy donors. Using immunoSEQ multiplex PCR, the repertoire was profiled, and TCRdb retains in-frame clones only, with some absent. The repertoire holds around 190,000 clones, with around nine tenths as singletons. V shed 3 bases, J shed 0 bases, and the junction held 1 base outside the gene matches. Looked up from germline, CDR1 is SGHTA and CDR2 is FQGTGA. The CDR3 is 16 amino acids. The clonotype originates from a man aged 30 to 39 in good health and CMV-seropositive. The J gene is TRBJ2-1, the V gene TRBV7-3; 11 positions match TRBD2. Sample: PBMCs. CDR3 bases: TGTGCCAGCAGCTTTAGCGGGAGGGCCTCCTACAATGAGCAGTTCTTC. Its translation is CASSFSGRASYNEQFF.